This T cell receptor beta chain originates from a study of CD8 T cells in Susac syndrome (dated by TCRdb to the late 2010s). About the full investigation: Among the sequenced Susac syndrome patients, about six had clinically active disease and fewer than 10 were in clinical remission. Susac syndrome patients were therapy-naive, on corticosteroids (some also receiving IVIg), or on IVIg alone at blood withdrawal. The study used repertoire sequencing to test whether antigen drove CD8+ T cell activation and differentiation in Susac syndrome. CD8+ T cell repertoire clonality was compared between some 13 healthy donors, around 14 Susac syndrome patients and some 15 multiple sclerosis patients. What the research found in general, with its limitations: Looking at Susac-specific public clones, the researchers identified some 15 in the total CD8+ repertoire and a few in the CD8+ TEMRA repertoire. Susac syndrome CD8+ repertoires showed clonal expansion, highest in CD8+ TEMRA cells and greater in clinically active than remitting patients. The study acknowledged that relatively few individuals were included in the TCR sequencing and HLA analysis.

A note on this clonotype: Its antigen is unknown. Base quality data are lacking; no much larger clone is found one base away.

V is clipped by 5 bases and J by 7 bases, and the sequence between their germline boundaries is 11 bases long. The CDR3 measures 13 amino acids from cysteine to phenylalanine. The DNA shown is the 39-base CDR3, in frame from base 1. CDR1 and CDR2 are read off the germline V gene (reference sequence) as SEHNR and FQNEAQ. High-throughput TCR beta sequencing profiled peripheral blood CD8+ and CD4+ T cells from healthy donors, Susac syndrome patients and multiple sclerosis patients. The Susac syndrome patients fulfilled recently defined diagnostic criteria for either definite or probable disease. Bulk CD8+ and CD4+ T cells were purified by magnetic negative isolation, while CD8+ TEMRA cells were enriched using FACS. Blood was collected in EDTA tubes and processed within 24 hours, with PBMCs isolated through density gradient centrifugation. PBMCs intended for TCR sequencing were cryopreserved in liquid nitrogen and thawed later in a water bath at 37 degrees C. The sorted or isolated CD4+, CD8+ and CD8+ TEMRA cells reached a purity of at least 90%.

RNA was extracted with the RNeasy kit and 0.5 to 1 ug was reverse transcribed using random hexamers. The immunoSEQ multiplex PCR assay, covering 54 Vbeta and 13 Jbeta segments, was used to amplify TCR beta CDR3 regions. Bias from PCR amplification was corrected by using a synthetic template baseline for primer optimization and for computational correction. From the authors' description of their analysis: Only productive sequences were kept, with reads annotated to V, D and J genes according to IMGT and analyzed in immunoSEQ Analyzer. Clonality was computed as one minus Shannon entropy normalized by log2 of the number of productive unique sequences. For each patient and control, public and private clones were evaluated among the 100 most prevalent clones. Clones were defined as Susac-specific when absent from the healthy and MS cohorts, from some 1,100 published viral clones and from other ImmuneACCESS disease sequences. TCRdb redid the processing of the public reads, applying fastp at Q25 and MiXCR, and retained in-frame beta chains. Rows matching on CDR3 protein sequence are summarized as one entry with the most common DNA and genes. TCRdb's processing, not the authors', yielded these V and J calls. This sample lists roughly 76,000 distinct CDR3 sequences; roughly 92% were detected once. About 0.41% of the sample is taken by the ten largest.

Material: CD8+ T cells from PBMCs. The clonotype was recovered from a human donor with Susac syndrome. The sequence joins TRBV7-9 to TRBJ1-4; the D gene lacks a confident call. The CDR3 is CASSDPGTEKLFF. The nucleotide sequence reads TGTGCCAGCAGCGATCCGGGAACTGAAAAACTGTTTTTT. The reference TRBV7-9 and TRBJ1-4 proteins fill in what lies around the CDR3, so the full variable domain reads DTGVSQNPRHKITKRGQNVTFRCDPISEHNRLYWYRQTLGQGPEFLTYFQNEAQLEKSRLLSDRFSAERPKGSFSTLEIQRTEQGDSAMYLCASSDPGTEKLFFGSGTQLSVL.